The present T cell receptor (beta chain) was sequenced within a study of blood T cell repertoires in COVID-19. In the study overall: The United States, Italy and Spain provided the acute and convalescent COVID-19 samples. Sample material is recorded as cDNA or gDNA derived from T cells, B-cell-depleted T cells, or PBMCs.

Seattle enrolled patients during active infection and tracked them longitudinally. In the study's own analysis: The authors estimated nucleated cell counts from reference gene primer amplification. Method: immunoSEQ multiplex PCR; TCRdb's copy keeps in-frame clones and lacks some. The DNA gave D and trimming, while V, J and clone size come from that table. The sample consists of more than 300,000 clones, 88% of them appearing once. The sample was peripheral blood. This clonotype was obtained from a woman in her 30s with COVID-19, enrolled during active disease.

The CDR3 DNA reads as TGTGCCAGTACCCTCGGGGATTATGGCTACACCTTC. Encoded protein: CASTLGDYGYTF. The chain uses TRBV19 and TRBJ1-2, with unresolved D. The CDR3 has 12 residues. CDR1 is LNHDA and CDR2 is SQIVND in the germline V gene (reference sequence). Trimming took off 7 bases at V and 5 bases at J, with 11 bases between the two ends.